One sample yielded the 21 T cell receptor beta chains listed below, sequenced in a study of cytomegalovirus exposure and HLA in healthy donors. The PCR used 60 Vbeta and 13 Jbeta primers. Clones were read by immunoSEQ multiplex PCR, and TCRdb kept only the in-frame ones, dropping some. The sample has about 130,000 clones, roughly 70% seen once. Sequenced material: PBMCs. These receptors originate from a human donor in good health.

V and J are TRBV20-1 and TRBJ2-3; the D is unclear. Germline loops: CDR1 DFQATT, CDR2 SNEGSKA (reference sequence). V was shortened by 6 bases and J by 4 bases, with 8 bases between the two germline ends. There are 11 residues in the CDR3. CDR3 amino acids: CSAQGADTQYF. In DNA, the CDR3 is TGCAGTGCGCAAGGAGCAGATACGCAGTATTTT.

The rearrangement joins TRBV25-1 to TRBJ2-5; maybe TRBD2 (5 bases). The germline V gene encodes CDR1 MGHDK and CDR2 SYGVNS. Trimming took 5 bases from V and 6 from J, leaving 10 bases between them. The CDR3 loop spans 12 amino acids. CDR3 coding DNA: TGTGCCAGCAGTCCCCCCGGGAAGACCCAGTACTTC. Translating gives CASSPPGKTQYF. The full variable domain, completed using reference TRBV25-1 and TRBJ2-5, is EADIYQTPRYLVIGTGKKITLECSQTMGHDKMYWYQQDPGMELHLIHYSYGVNSTEKGDLSSESTVSRIRTEHFPLTLESARPSHTSQYLCASSPPGKTQYFGPGTRLLVL.

This clone was counted a few times. The chain joins TRBV27 to TRBJ2-7, with 7 bases lining up with TRBD1. CDR3 size: 14 residues. After removal of 4 bases from V and 3 bases from J, the junction contained 6 bases not matched to a gene. The germline V gene encodes CDR1 MNHEY and CDR2 SMNVEV (reference sequence). CDR3 sequence: CASSSTGVRYEQYF. The CDR3 region has the DNA TGTGCCAGCAGTTCCACAGGGGTTCGCTACGAGCAGTACTTC.

The CDR3 DNA sequence: TGTGCCAGTAGTAGAACTCGCCAAGAGACCCAGTACTTC. It encodes CASSRTRQETQYF. The chain couples TRBV19 to TRBJ2-5; D remains ambiguous. Germline V lookup: CDR1 LNHDA, CDR2 SQIVND (reference sequence). This CDR3 has 13 amino acids. The V gene lost 4 bases and the J gene lost 1 base, with 7 bases spanning the gap.

This chain uses TRBV2 with TRBJ2-5; tentatively, D is TRBD1 (6 bases). The CDR3 runs to 15 residues. Germline V gene lookup returns CDR1 SNHLY and CDR2 FYNNEI. Trimming took off 7 bases at V and 5 bases at J, with 20 bases between the two ends. The CDR3: CASTVWGLPRETQYF. Here the CDR3 DNA reads TGTGCCAGCACTGTGTGGGGGCTTCCCCGTGAGACCCAGTACTTC.

The J gene is TRBJ2-7, the V gene TRBV5-1, with 8 bases fitting TRBD2. Unmatched junction bases numbered 19, after V lost 0 bases and J lost 5 bases. Per the germline V gene, CDR1 is SGHRS and CDR2 is YFSETQ. The CDR3 totals 19 residues. This CDR3 reads CASSLAVTSGEFPSHEQYF. The CDR3 region has the DNA TGCGCCAGCAGCTTGGCCGTTACTAGCGGAGAGTTCCCTAGCCACGAGCAGTACTTC.

A single count supports this clone. The chain combines TRBV28 with TRBJ2-5, with 11 bases matching TRBD2. The CDR3 spans 17 residues. Germline lookup yields CDR1 MDHEN and CDR2 SYDVKM. V lost 6 bases and J lost 0; bases outside the gene matches: 9. The CDR3 DNA follows: TGTGCCAGCAGCCCACGATTGGGACTAGCGGACCAAGAGACCCAGTACTTC. It specifies CASSPRLGLADQETQYF.

This clone was seen only a few times. V usage is TRBV5-1 and J usage is TRBJ2-1; 10 bases line up with TRBD2. Trimming cost V 2 bases and J 6 bases; bases outside gene matches: 5. The germline CDR1 and CDR2 sequences are SGHRS and YFSETQ. The CDR3 covers 15 residues. The CDR3 sequence: CASSFSGTSANEQFF. The CDR3 DNA reads TGCGCCAGCAGCTTTTCCGGGACTAGCGCCAATGAGCAGTTCTTC. Filled out from reference TRBV5-1 and TRBJ2-1, the complete variable domain reads KAGVTQTPRYLIKTRGQQVTLSCSPISGHRSVSWYQQTPGQGLQFLFEYFSETQRNKGNFPGRFSGRQFSNSRSEMNVSTLELGDSALYLCASSFSGTSANEQFFGPGTRLTVL.

CDR3 DNA: TGTGCCAGCAGTGACAGGGGTCACCAAGAGACCCAGTACTTC. Protein product: CASSDRGHQETQYF. The gene calls are TRBV25-1 and TRBJ2-5, with D possibly TRBD1 on 6 matching bases. Between the trimmed V and J ends, which lost 3 bases and 0 bases, there was a span of 8 bases. Germline CDR1 reads MGHDK; CDR2 reads SYGVNS. The CDR3 has 14 amino acids.

V gene TRBV2 combines with J gene TRBJ2-3; 13 positions match TRBD2. The CDR3 loop spans 15 amino acids. The V and J ends lost 7 bases and 2 bases, in that order; junction bases with no gene match: 3. The germline V gene encodes CDR1 SNHLY and CDR2 FYNNEI. The CDR3: CASIGLAGATDTQYF. The CDR3 DNA is TGTGCCAGCATAGGACTAGCGGGGGCCACAGATACGCAGTATTTT.

The rearrangement links TRBV7-8 to TRBJ1-4, with TRBD1 identical over 7 bases. CDR3 length: 14 residues. V trimming: 5 bases; J trimming: 8 bases; junction bases outside the gene matches: 8. Germline loops: CDR1 SGHVS, CDR2 FQNEAQ. The DNA of the CDR3 is TGTGCCAGCAGCCAGGGGGGCGCCGGGGAAAAACTGTTTTTT. Translated, it gives CASSQGGAGEKLFF.

This rearrangement joins TRBV25-1 to TRBJ1-1; TRBD1 matches 9 bases. Germline V gene data show CDR1 as MGHDK and CDR2 as SYGVNS. There are 16 residues in the CDR3. The trim removed 1 base at V and 4 bases at J, leaving 7 bases unmatched. Here the CDR3 reads CASSELEGQGSTEAFF. The CDR3 region has the DNA TGTGCCAGCAGTGAATTGGAGGGACAGGGTTCCACTGAAGCTTTCTTT. Together with reference TRBV25-1 and TRBJ1-1, the CDR3 gives the full variable domain: EADIYQTPRYLVIGTGKKITLECSQTMGHDKMYWYQQDPGMELHLIHYSYGVNSTEKGDLSSESTVSRIRTEHFPLTLESARPSHTSQYLCASSELEGQGSTEAFFGQGTRLTVV.

The rearrangement joins TRBV15 to TRBJ2-7, with D perhaps TRBD2 (6 bases). Trimming removed 1 base from V and 3 bases from J, with 16 bases in between. The CDR3 sequence is 16 residues long. CDR1 is LNHNV and CDR2 is YYDKDF in the germline V gene (reference sequence). CDR3 loop: CATSRGGGTYHYEQYF. The CDR3 DNA sequence: TGTGCCACCAGCAGAGGGGGCGGGACGTACCACTACGAGCAGTACTTC.

For the CDR3, the DNA is TGTGCCAGCAGGAACGACGGAGTTGTTCCATACAATGAGCAGTTCTTC. Protein sequence: CASRNDGVVPYNEQFF. The genes are TRBV2 and TRBJ2-1; D not certain. Trimming removed 6 bases at V and 4 bases at J, with 19 bases between. The CDR3 contains 16 residues. Germline V CDR1 and CDR2: SNHLY, FYNNEI.

This rearrangement joins TRBV25-1 to TRBJ2-1, with no clear D. In germline, CDR1 is MGHDK, CDR2 SYGVNS. Deletions cut 1 base from V and 3 bases from J, with 7 bases between. This CDR3 spans 14 amino acids. CDR3 sequence (DNA): TGTGCCAGCAGTGAATTATACGGCTACAATGAGCAGTTCTTC. The encoded protein is CASSELYGYNEQFF.

The rearrangement uses TRBV4-1 and TRBJ2-3; tentatively, D is TRBD1 (6 bases). Germline V gene lookup returns CDR1 MGHRA and CDR2 YSYEKL. The CDR3 spans 15 residues. Trimming cost V 7 bases and J 2 bases, with 16 bases left between them. The CDR3 reads CASTLDSYITDTQYF. DNA of the CDR3: TGCGCCAGCACCCTGGACAGCTACATCACAGATACGCAGTATTTT.

The chain joins TRBV7-9 to TRBJ2-5; 11 bases match TRBD2. Germline loops: CDR1 SEHNR, CDR2 FQNEAQ (reference sequence). V trimming: 2 bases; J trimming: 5 bases; junction bases outside the gene matches: 7. CDR3 size: 16 residues. In nucleotides, the CDR3 is TGTGCCAGCAGCTTAACGACTAGCGGGATGGGGGAGACCCAGTACTTC. It codes for CASSLTTSGMGETQYF.

The chain has TRBV5-6 and TRBJ2-5; 14 bases are shared with TRBD2. The CDR3 is made up of 17 amino acids. Germline CDR1 SGHDT, CDR2 YYEEEE. V was clipped by 4 bases and J by 3 bases; unmatched bases: 8. CDR3: CASSLLTSGRVEETQYF. CDR3 coding DNA: TGTGCCAGCAGCCTATTGACTAGCGGGAGGGTGGAAGAGACCCAGTACTTC.

The V call is TRBV2, the J call TRBJ2-1, with D perhaps matching TRBD2 (5 bases). V was clipped by 5 bases and J by 6 bases, with 11 bases between them. This CDR3 contains 13 residues. Germline V gene lookup returns CDR1 SNHLY and CDR2 FYNNEI. The CDR3 region has the DNA TGTGCCAGCAGTCGACTTACTAGCAATGAGCAGTTCTTC. It codes for CASSRLTSNEQFF. Based on the CDR3 plus reference TRBV2 and TRBJ2-1, the full variable domain is EPEVTQTPSHQVTQMGQEVILRCVPISNHLYFYWYRQILGQKVEFLVSFYNNEISEKSEIFDDQFSVERPDGSNFTLKIRSTKLEDSAMYFCASSRLTSNEQFFGPGTRLTVL.

Of note for this clone: This same CDR3 is encoded by further DNA sequences in the sample. CDR3 in amino acids: CASSSLQGNEQFF. CDR3 DNA sequence: TGTGCCAGCAGCTCTCTACAGGGCAATGAGCAGTTCTTC. The rearrangement joins TRBV7-2 to TRBJ2-1, with D maybe TRBD1 (6 bases). The CDR3 consists of 13 residues. Deletions cut 4 bases from V and 6 bases from J, with 10 bases between. Germline values: CDR1 SGHTA, CDR2 FQGNSA.

In its sample, this clone was seen a few times. V gene TRBV2 combines with J gene TRBJ1-3, with D unresolved. This CDR3 spans 14 amino acids. Per the germline V gene, CDR1 is SNHLY and CDR2 is FYNNEI. V was clipped by 6 bases and J by 0 bases, with 9 bases between them. CDR3: CASRERISGNTIYF. The CDR3 DNA reads TGTGCCAGCAGGGAGCGAATCTCTGGAAACACCATATATTTT.